This T cell receptor (beta chain) was found in a study of OX40 agonist ivuxolimab in advanced cancers. Whole-study context: Participants averaged approximately 65 years of age (range roughly 23 to 90) and were over 75% male.

The table came from immunoSEQ multiplex PCR; TCRdb's copy has only in-frame clones and leaves some out. The data hold more than 70,000 clones, with about 92% observed a single time. General study findings and limits: Clonal expansion was seen in CD4+ and CD8+ blood T cells by week 6 at 0.1 to 3.0 mg/kg.

CDR3 length: 15 amino acids. The germline V gene has CDR1 MNHEY and CDR2 SVGAGI. V shed 0 bases and J shed 2 bases, with 8 bases lying between them. For this clone: The antigen is unknown.

The V and J genes are TRBV6-5 and TRBJ2-1; D is undetermined. Sequenced here: CD4+ or CD8+ T cells sorted from blood, sampled in a trial of the OX40 agonist ivuxolimab. The clonotype comes from an adult with an advanced solid tumor such as melanoma, head and neck, liver or kidney cancer. The CDR3 reads CASSYSFATYNEQFF. The CDR3 DNA follows: TGTGCCAGCAGTTACTCGTTTGCCACCTACAATGAGCAGTTCTTC.